This T cell receptor (beta chain) was recovered during a study of T cells expressing NK-cell markers. Study as a whole: TCR beta repertoires came from sorted CD3+CD56+NKG2C+, CD3+CD56+NKG2C- and CD3+CD56-NKG2C+ T cells. Eight donors were sequenced, seven testing HCMV-seropositive and one testing seronegative. General observations from the study: One observes that, in a handful of donors, these clonotypes were also the leading ones within the CD3+CD56-NKG2C+ fraction.

The CDR3 sequence is 15 residues long. Germline V gene lookup returns CDR1 KGHDR and CDR2 SFDVKD. TCRdb reprocessed the 5' RACE reads, with one entry per CDR3 protein and no DNA. Found here are some 280,000 distinct CDR3 sequences; the top ten clones hold about 0.4%. With respect to this clonotype: Its antigen is not known.

The J gene is TRBJ2-5, the V gene TRBV24-1; the TCRdb call, TRBD2, lacks DNA for checking. Sequencing used blood T cells: a sorted CD56 or NKG2C T cell subset, CD4+ or CD8+ T cells, or bulk PBMC T cells (not recorded which). The receptor was isolated from a man aged 18 to 30 in good health. CDR3 residues: CATSEAGGKEETQYF.